These T cell receptor beta chains were read from a single sample in a study of T cell changes during pregnancy in multiple sclerosis. The method was immunoSEQ multiplex PCR; TCRdb's version includes in-frame clones alone and lacks a portion of them. The data hold 50,000 or so clones, with around nine tenths observed a single time. The specimen comprised CD4+ T cells from peripheral blood mononuclear cells, sampled before pregnancy. These receptors all come from a female donor with multiple sclerosis, enrolled in a pregnancy study. CDR3s include the opening cysteine and the closing phenylalanine or tryptophan. A D gene is named only where the DNA matches it firmly.

d_gene	len	v_gene	j_gene	CDR3nt	CDR3aa
.	17	TRBV6-1	TRBJ2-3	TGTGCCAGCAGTGAAGTATTAGGAGGGTCTAGCACAGATACGCAGTATTTT	CASSEVLGGSSTDTQYF
.	11	TRBV20-1	TRBJ2-1	TGCAGTGCTAAGAGGGTGACTGAGCAGTTCTTC	CSAKRVTEQFF
.	15	TRBV5-1	TRBJ1-2	TGCGCCAGCAGCTTGGCCCGGGGGGCGCATCCTGGCTACACCTTC	CASSLARGAHPGYTF
TRBD1	17	TRBV19	TRBJ1-5	TGTGCCAGTAGTATAGGGGGACAGATCTCTAGCAATCAGCCCCAGCATTTT	CASSIGGQISSNQPQHF
.	14	TRBV4-3	TRBJ2-7	TGCGCCAGCAGCCAAGACAGATCGAACTACGAGCAGTACTTC	CASSQDRSNYEQYF
.	15	TRBV6-1	TRBJ1-1	TGTGCCAGCGACCTCTCGAAGCAATCGGGCACTGAAGCTTTCTTT	CASDLSKQSGTEAFF
TRBD1	13	TRBV28	TRBJ1-6	TGTGCCAGCAACCGAGGGGGCGGTTCACCCCTCCACTTT	CASNRGGGSPLHF
.	18	TRBV7-8	TRBJ2-4	TGTGCCAGCAGCCCGAGAAACCGGGGGTCCGTAGGCAAAAACATTCAGTACTTC	CASSPRNRGSVGKNIQYF
.	15	TRBV10-3	TRBJ2-5	TGTGCCATCAGTGAGGGGGCAGGAGGGGAAGAGACCCAGTACTTC	CAISEGAGGEETQYF
TRBD1	15	TRBV4-1	TRBJ1-1	TGCGCCAGCAGCCAAGAAGACAGGGTAATCACTGAAGCTTTCTTT	CASSQEDRVITEAFF